The 25 T cell receptor beta chains below all came from one sample that was sequenced in a study of regulatory T cells in long-lasting Graves disease. Regarding time point: newly diagnosed GD, antithyroid drugs for less than 3 months. Preparation of the TCR library used RNA extracted from PBMCs. Construction of TCR beta libraries relied on iRepertoire HTBI primers and on Arm-PCR targeting CDR3 regions. TCRdb processed the multiplex PCR reads anew with MiXCR; each CDR3 protein has one entry. The table includes roughly 420,000 distinct CDR3 sequences, around 17% detected once. The same sample was also used in a study of T cells in Graves' hyperthyroidism and ophthalmopathy.

Sequencing used peripheral blood mononuclear cells (PBMCs), obtained at new diagnosis, from a patient treated with antithyroid drugs. These TCRs come from a woman aged 18 to 35 with Graves disease.

V and J are TRBV7-2 and TRBJ1-2; no definite D call. This CDR3 contains 15 residues. Per the germline V gene, CDR1 is SGHTA and CDR2 is FQGNSA. Between the trimmed V and J ends, which lost 2 bases and 2 bases, there was a span of 12 bases. CDR3 DNA sequence: TGTGCCAGCAGCTTACCTAACGACGGCAACTATGGCTACACCTTC. This gives the protein CASSLPNDGNYGYTF.

This clonotype appeared many times. V and J are TRBV6-1 and TRBJ2-7, with a possible D match to TRBD2 (6 bases). This CDR3 region has 14 residues. V was cut by 5 bases and J by 2 bases, with 13 bases left in between. In germline, CDR1 is MNHNS, CDR2 SASEGT. DNA of the CDR3: TGTGCCAGCAGTCACCGGGACTCCGCCTACGAGCAGTACTTC. This translates into CASSHRDSAYEQYF.

This clonotype showed up just a few times. The J gene is TRBJ2-1, the V gene TRBV9; D remains ambiguous. This CDR3 spans 14 amino acids. In germline, CDR1 is SGDLS, CDR2 YYNGEE. With 3 bases removed from V and 10 bases from J, the gap between germline ends came to 17 bases. DNA of the CDR3: TGTGCCAGCAGCGCGCTTGTTGGCCCCAACGAGCAGTTCTTC. Translated, it gives CASSALVGPNEQFF.

The rearrangement links TRBV11-2 to TRBJ2-2; D possibly corresponds to TRBD2 (6 bases). This CDR3 is built from 14 residues. CDR1 is SGHAT, CDR2 FQNNGV, per germline. The CDR3 coding sequence is TGTGTCTGCCGGCGGGATCCGAACACCGGGGAGCTGTTTTTT. It translates to CVCRRDPNTGELFF.

This clonotype was observed at least ten times. The chain uses TRBV28 and TRBJ2-1; 7 bases map to TRBD2. The CDR3 has 15 residues. The germline V gene encodes CDR1 MDHEN and CDR2 SYDVKM. Unmatched junction bases numbered 9, after V lost 3 bases and J lost 7 bases. The CDR3 region is CASSLGRGSGNEQFF. DNA for the CDR3: TGTGCCAGCAGTTTGGGGAGAGGTAGCGGGAATGAGCAGTTCTTC.

As concerns this clonotype: A clone one base away is much larger, so this may be a read error. The rearrangement uses TRBV28 and TRBJ1-1; D call uncertain. The CDR3 is 16 amino acids. The germline V gene encodes CDR1 MDHEN and CDR2 SYDVKM. The germline V and J ends were trimmed by 0 bases and 1 base, with 12 bases remaining between them. The CDR3 DNA reads as TGTGCCAGCAGTTTATGGGTGGGCAGCCAGAACACTGAAGCTTTCTTT. As protein: CASSLWVGSQNTEAFF.

The V and J genes are TRBV6-1 and TRBJ2-3; 8 bases fit TRBD1. CDR1 is MNHNS, CDR2 SASEGT, per germline. The CDR3 consists of 16 residues. V dropped 7 bases and J dropped 0; count of bases not matched to a gene: 9. The CDR3, as DNA: TGTGCCAGCACCCCCGGACAGGGTCCTAGCACAGATACGCAGTATTTT. Protein sequence: CASTPGQGPSTDTQYF.

There are a few counts of this clonotype. V gene TRBV4-1 combines with J gene TRBJ2-3; 11 nucleotides agree with TRBD1. V was pared by 4 bases and J by 5 bases, with 8 bases of the junction left unmatched. Per germline, CDR1 MGHRA and CDR2 YSYEKL. The CDR3 contains 16 residues. This chain's CDR3 is CASSRPGQGVIDTQYF. CDR3 DNA: TGCGCCAGCAGCCGACCGGGACAGGGGGTGATAGATACGCAGTATTTT.

This clonotype was found a few times. The chain links TRBV6-2 or TRBV6-3 to TRBJ2-7; D gene uncertain. Germline-derived CDR1 and CDR2 are MNHEY and SVGEGT. Trimming removed 5 bases from V and 4 bases from J, with 12 bases in between. This CDR3 spans 13 amino acids. CDR3 DNA sequence: TGTGCCAGCAGTCGGACGAGTCTTTACGAGCAGTACTTC. It encodes CASSRTSLYEQYF.

V gene TRBV2 combines with J gene TRBJ1-2; 10 bases line up with TRBD1. This CDR3 is built from 18 residues. CDR1 is SNHLY and CDR2 is FYNNEI in the germline V gene. V lost 0 bases, J lost 5 bases, and 12 bases stayed unmatched. The DNA of the CDR3 is TGTGCCAGCAGTGAAGCGCGGGTCATAGGACAGGGGGTATATGGCTACACCTTC. This encodes CASSEARVIGQGVYGYTF.

Ten or more counts support this clonotype. The gene calls are TRBV7-2 and TRBJ2-7, with D possibly matching TRBD2 (5 bases). CDR3 length: 14 residues. Germline V CDR1 and CDR2: SGHTA, FQGNSA. V was clipped by 1 base and J by 4 bases, with 11 bases between them. The CDR3 protein is CASSLEASRYEQYF. CDR3 DNA: TGTGCCAGCAGCTTAGAGGCTAGCAGGTACGAGCAGTACTTC.

This clonotype showed up many times. The genes are TRBV7-2 and TRBJ2-7; 7 positions agree with TRBD2. The J segment lost 3 bases and the V segment lost 4 bases, leaving 6 bases of the junction unmatched. This CDR3 contains 14 residues. In germline, CDR1 is SGHTA, CDR2 FQGNSA. The chain's CDR3 is CASSSFGTNYEQYF. The CDR3 nucleotides read TGTGCCAGCAGCTCGTTTGGGACTAACTACGAGCAGTACTTC.

This clonotype was picked up many times. The rearrangement links TRBV28 to TRBJ2-2; D unclear. Germline V lookup: CDR1 MDHEN, CDR2 SYDVKM. The CDR3 consists of 12 residues. The V gene lost 8 bases and the J gene lost 1 base, with 5 bases spanning the gap. The CDR3 sequence: CASLGNTGELFF. The CDR3 nucleotides read TGTGCCAGCCTAGGGAACACCGGGGAGCTGTTTTTT.

This clonotype was recorded many times. The chain couples TRBV6-5 to TRBJ2-3, with 7 bases matching TRBD2. V shed 0 bases and J 0 bases; nucleotides not matched to a gene: 15. CDR3 size: 20 residues. Germline V lookup: CDR1 MNHEY, CDR2 SVGAGI. CDR3 amino acids: CASSYSILREGRGSTDTQYF. CDR3 DNA: TGTGCCAGCAGTTACTCTATCTTGAGGGAGGGCCGCGGTAGCACAGATACGCAGTATTTT.

The table lists this clonotype with many counts. This rearrangement joins TRBV12-3 or TRBV12-4 to TRBJ2-3; weak D call: TRBD2 (5 bases). The CDR3 runs to 14 residues. Trimming removed 4 bases at V and 0 bases at J, with 8 bases between. In nucleotides, the CDR3 is TGTGCCAGCAGTTCACTAGTAAGCACAGATACGCAGTATTTT. Its translation is CASSSLVSTDTQYF.

This clonotype was recorded many times. This rearrangement joins TRBV27 to TRBJ2-3; 8 bases match TRBD1. CDR3 length: 15 amino acids. V shed 3 bases, J shed 5 bases, and the junction held 7 bases outside the gene matches. CDR1 MNHEY and CDR2 SMNVEV come from the germline V gene (reference sequence). The chain's CDR3 is CASSFQGAQVDTQYF. The CDR3, as DNA: TGTGCCAGCAGTTTCCAGGGGGCGCAAGTAGATACGCAGTATTTT.

This clonotype occurred many times. The chain uses TRBV2 and TRBJ2-1, with TRBD2 identical over 8 bases. CDR1 is SNHLY, CDR2 FYNNEI, per germline. The CDR3 extends over 12 amino acids. V was pared by 6 bases and J by 15 bases, with 10 bases of the junction left unmatched. Written as DNA, the CDR3 is TGTGCCAGCAGGAGGAGCGGGAGTGATACGTTCTTC. Translation: CASRRSGSDTFF.

The genes are TRBV4-3 and TRBJ1-4, with unresolved D. V lost 4 bases to trimming and J lost 5 bases, with 14 bases between them. This CDR3 comprises 15 residues. Germline-derived CDR1 and CDR2 are LGHNA and YSLEER. As DNA, the CDR3 is TGCGCCAGCAGCCCCGCTGGAGGGCGCAATGAAAAACTGTTTTTT. Translated, it gives CASSPAGGRNEKLFF.

The rearrangement uses TRBV6-5 and TRBJ1-2; TRBD1 matches at 8 bases. After removal of 2 bases from V and 3 bases from J, the junction contained 5 bases not matched to a gene. CDR1 is MNHEY, CDR2 SVGAGI, per germline. This CDR3 has 15 amino acids. DNA for the CDR3: TGTGCCAGCAGTTACCGGGCAGGGGGCGACTATGGCTACACCTTC. Protein: CASSYRAGGDYGYTF.

In its sample, this clonotype was seen many times. This chain links TRBV7-9 with TRBJ2-3; D unclear. The V end lost 2 bases, the J end lost 1 base, and 7 bases lay between the germline ends. CDR1 and CDR2 (germline): SEHNR, FQNEAQ (reference sequence). The CDR3 runs to 14 residues. The CDR3 is CASSLNSRTDTQYF. The CDR3, as DNA: TGTGCCAGCAGCTTAAATAGCCGCACAGATACGCAGTATTTT.

This clonotype was seen a single time. CDR3: CASSPEGGPNSPLHF. The CDR3 DNA reads TGTGCCAGCAGTCCTGAGGGGGGACCAAATTCACCCCTCCACTTT. The gene calls are TRBV11-2 and TRBJ1-6; D perhaps matches TRBD1 (6 bases). With 6 bases removed from V and 7 bases from J, the gap between germline ends came to 16 bases. Germline CDR1 is SGHAT and CDR2 is FQNNGV. This CDR3 region has 15 residues.

This clonotype was recorded many times. The genes are TRBV7-2 and TRBJ2-1; the D is unclear. V was cut by 1 base and J by 5 bases, with 6 bases left in between. Germline loops: CDR1 SGHTA, CDR2 FQGNSA. The CDR3 spans 13 residues. CDR3 region: CASSLEGNNEQFF. CDR3 sequence (DNA): TGTGCCAGCAGCTTAGAAGGGAACAATGAGCAGTTCTTC.

This clonotype was observed at least ten times. The gene calls are TRBV11-2 and TRBJ2-7; tentatively, D is TRBD1 (6 bases). The CDR3 loop spans 15 amino acids. Germline V gene sequence: CDR1 SGHAT, CDR2 FQNNGV. V lost 4 bases and J 0 bases, leaving 13 bases between the germline ends. CDR3 sequence reads: CASSYDRWNSYEQYF. The CDR3 DNA follows: TGTGCCAGCAGCTACGACAGGTGGAACTCCTACGAGCAGTACTTC.

On this clonotype: Its ends do not fully match the called genes, so a read error is possible. The chain recombines TRBV10-1 with TRBJ2-5; tentatively, D is TRBD1 (6 bases). The CDR3 has 14 residues. The V gene's germline CDR1 is WNHNN and CDR2 SYGVQD (reference sequence). The chain's CDR3 is CASGEPGELKTQYF. CDR3 coding DNA: TGCGCCAGCGGTGAGCCAGGGGAGCTTAAGACCCAGTACTTC.

The CDR3 region is CSAPLVFDEQFF. The DNA for the CDR3 is TGCAGTGCTCCACTAGTGTTCGATGAGCAGTTCTTC. This chain joins TRBV20-1 and TRBJ2-1; weak D call: TRBD2 (5 bases). This CDR3 has 12 amino acids. The germline CDR1 and CDR2 sequences are DFQATT and SNEGSKA (reference sequence). Trimming left V 5 bases short and J 8 bases short, with 13 bases between.